The clone carrying this T cell receptor (beta chain) has only one observation. The authors' processing: Amplification from reference gene primers served as the basis for estimated nucleated cell counts. Measured with immunoSEQ multiplex PCR; TCRdb has only the in-frame clones, and not every one. Clone size and the V and J calls come from that table; the DNA yielded D and trimming. The table shows tens of thousands of clones, with 90% occurring only once. V lost 3 bases, J lost 5 bases, and 6 bases stayed unmatched. CDR3 length equals 17 residues. Germline CDR1 is KGHSH and CDR2 is LQKENI. This record comes from a study of blood T cell repertoires in COVID-19. As for the study in general: Collection of acute and convalescent COVID-19 samples took place in the United States, Italy and Spain. T cells, B-cell-depleted T cells, or PBMCs supplied cDNA or gDNA.

The TCR comes from a woman over 75 with active or convalescent COVID-19. Sequencing input: peripheral blood. This chain links TRBV18 with TRBJ2-3; TRBD2 aligns across 15 bases. In DNA form, the CDR3 reads TGTGCCAGCTCACCCCTCGGGACTAGCGGGAGGCGAGATACGCAGTATTTT. Amino acid sequence: CASSPLGTSGRRDTQYF.